A single sample is the source of the 15 T cell receptor beta chains below, sequenced in a study of blood T cell repertoires in COVID-19. Profiled with immunoSEQ multiplex PCR; TCRdb holds only in-frame clones, not every one. The table records 300,000 to 350,000 clones, roughly 87% of them present only once. Sequenced input: peripheral blood. These receptor sequences come from a man aged 30-40 years with COVID-19, enrolled during active disease.

The gene calls are TRBV6-4 and TRBJ2-7; TRBD2 matches 8 bases. The CDR3 is made up of 19 amino acids. Germline V gives CDR1 MRHNA, CDR2 SNTAGT. The trim removed 1 base at V and 0 bases at J, leaving 14 bases unmatched. The CDR3 DNA follows: TGTGCCAGCAGTGACTACGGAGCGGCGGGAGGACGGAACTCCTACGAGCAGTACTTC. Translated: CASSDYGAAGGRNSYEQYF.

This rearrangement joins TRBV28 to TRBJ2-5; possibly TRBD1 for D (6 bases). Per germline, CDR1 MDHEN and CDR2 SYDVKM. V lost 6 bases to trimming and J lost 4 bases, with 15 bases between them. The CDR3 runs to 14 residues. CDR3 in DNA: TGTGCCAGCAGCTTGGGGGACATTCCAGAGACCCAGTACTTC. Amino acids: CASSLGDIPETQYF. Combining the CDR3 with reference TRBV28 and TRBJ2-5 gives the whole variable domain DVKVTQSSRYLVKRTGEKVFLECVQDMDHENMFWYRQDPGLGLRLIYFSYDVKMKEKGDIPEGYSVSREKKERFSLILESASTNQTSMYLCASSLGDIPETQYFGPGTRLLVL.

The gene calls are TRBV19 and TRBJ2-1; 9 bases line up with TRBD2. J gave up 5 bases and V 5 bases, and 10 bases lay outside the gene matches. CDR1 is LNHDA, CDR2 SQIVND, per germline (reference sequence). The CDR3 is 16 amino acids. The CDR3 DNA sequence: TGTGCCAGTAGTTATACGGCGGGAGGGAGGGACAATGAGCAGTTCTTC. It codes for CASSYTAGGRDNEQFF.

The chain has TRBV28 and TRBJ1-1; no definite D call. The V gene's germline CDR1 is MDHEN and CDR2 SYDVKM. This CDR3 region has 12 residues. The V end lost 5 bases, the J end lost 5 bases, and 9 bases lay between the germline ends. The CDR3, as DNA: TGTGCCAGCAGTCAGAAGAGGACTGAAGCTTTCTTT. Amino acid sequence: CASSQKRTEAFF.

This sequence joins TRBV7-2 and TRBJ1-5; 7 positions agree with TRBD1. This CDR3 contains 14 residues. V trimming: 5 bases; J trimming: 7 bases; junction bases outside the gene matches: 8. Germline V gene data show CDR1 as SGHTA and CDR2 as FQGNSA. In DNA form, the CDR3 reads TGTGCCAGCAGCGATTATACAGGGGACCAGCCCCAGCATTTT. This translates into CASSDYTGDQPQHF.

V gene TRBV6-5 combines with J gene TRBJ2-7; TRBD1 matches at 7 bases. V lost 4 bases, J lost 0 bases, and 9 bases stayed unmatched. The CDR3 contains 16 residues. Germline values: CDR1 MNHEY, CDR2 SVGAGI. The CDR3 DNA reads TGTGCCAGCAGTTTTTCCTTCGGGGACAGCTCCTACGAGCAGTACTTC. Protein product: CASSFSFGDSSYEQYF.

The chain has TRBV27 and TRBJ2-5; a possible D gene is TRBD1 (6 bases). This CDR3 has 15 residues. Trimming removed 6 bases at V and 0 bases at J, with 14 bases between. Germline lookup yields CDR1 MNHEY and CDR2 SMNVEV (reference sequence). The CDR3 is CASRRTDTYQETQYF. The CDR3, as DNA: TGTGCCAGCAGAAGGACAGACACGTACCAAGAGACCCAGTACTTC.

This chain links TRBV24-1 with TRBJ2-3; 12 nucleotides match TRBD2. The CDR3 is made up of 19 amino acids. CDR1 and CDR2 (germline): KGHDR, SFDVKD. With V trimmed by 1 base and J by 4 bases, 11 bases remained unmatched. The CDR3, as DNA: TGTGCCACCAGTGATTTCCGGACTAGCGGGACCCAGGGCGCAGATACGCAGTATTTT. Protein sequence: CATSDFRTSGTQGADTQYF.

The rearrangement joins TRBV6-2 or TRBV6-3 to TRBJ2-7; D call uncertain. V shed 5 bases and J shed 13 bases, with 18 bases lying between them. The germline CDR1 and CDR2 sequences are MNHEY and SVGEGT. CDR3 size: 12 residues. In nucleotides, the CDR3 is TGTGCCAGCAGTCCCCAAATCCGAGACTTTTACTTC. This codes for CASSPQIRDFYF.

The gene calls are TRBV9 and TRBJ2-5, with 8 bases aligning to TRBD2. Trimming cost V 0 bases and J 5 bases; bases outside gene matches: 9. This CDR3 spans 16 amino acids. Germline V CDR1 and CDR2: SGDLS, YYNGEE. In DNA, the CDR3 is TGTGCCAGCAGCGTAGCGGGCGGGGGGTTTTACGAGACCCAGTACTTC. Translated: CASSVAGGGFYETQYF.

This chain links TRBV28 with TRBJ1-1; TRBD1 aligns across 9 bases. This CDR3 is 14 amino acids long. V was pared by 6 bases and J by 0 bases, with 2 bases of the junction left unmatched. Germline V CDR1 and CDR2: MDHEN, SYDVKM. The chain's CDR3 is CASRGTGMNTEAFF. The CDR3, as DNA: TGTGCCAGCAGAGGGACAGGGATGAACACTGAAGCTTTCTTT. Together with reference TRBV28 and TRBJ1-1, the CDR3 gives the full variable domain: DVKVTQSSRYLVKRTGEKVFLECVQDMDHENMFWYRQDPGLGLRLIYFSYDVKMKEKGDIPEGYSVSREKKERFSLILESASTNQTSMYLCASRGTGMNTEAFFGQGTRLTVV.

The chain has TRBV30 and TRBJ2-7; a possible D gene is TRBD2 (7 bases). Germline lookup yields CDR1 GTSNPN and CDR2 SVGIG (reference sequence). V shed 5 bases and J shed 3 bases, with 26 bases lying between them. The CDR3 extends over 17 amino acids. The CDR3, as DNA: TGTGCCTGGCCGAGTGGGGGGGCGGGAGTATCTAGCTACGAGCAGTACTTC. Translation: CAWPSGGAGVSSYEQYF. Using reference TRBV30 and TRBJ2-7 for the parts outside the CDR3, the full variable domain is SQTIHQWPATLVQPVGSPLSLECTVEGTSNPNLYWYRQAAGRGLQLLFYSVGIGQISSEVPQNLSASRPQDRQFILSSKKLLLSDSGFYLCAWPSGGAGVSSYEQYFGPGTRLTVT.

The chain is built from TRBV7-2 and TRBJ2-5, with D possibly TRBD1 on 5 matching bases. The CDR3 spans 16 residues. V was pared by 1 base and J by 4 bases, with 16 bases between. The germline V gene encodes CDR1 SGHTA and CDR2 FQGNSA. The CDR3 loop is CASSLDAARARETQYF. As DNA, the CDR3 is TGTGCCAGCAGCTTAGACGCGGCCAGGGCGAGAGAGACCCAGTACTTC.

The CDR3 nucleotides read TGTGCCAGCAGTACAGGACAGGGTACCACATGGGGGTCTGGAAACACCATATATTTT. Protein product: CASSTGQGTTWGSGNTIYF. The V gene is TRBV28, the J gene TRBJ1-3; the match to TRBD1 covers 8 bases. From germline, CDR1 is MDHEN and CDR2 SYDVKM. The CDR3 is 19 residues long. The trim removed 5 bases at V and 1 base at J, leaving 16 bases unmatched.

This chain uses TRBV5-1 with TRBJ2-2; TRBD2 aligns across 7 bases. This CDR3 is built from 15 residues. V lost 2 bases and J lost 3; bases outside the gene matches: 4. Germline lookup yields CDR1 SGHRS and CDR2 YFSETQ. The CDR3, as DNA: TGCGCCAGCAGCTTTGGTCGGGGGGACACCGGGGAGCTGTTTTTT. It encodes CASSFGRGDTGELFF.